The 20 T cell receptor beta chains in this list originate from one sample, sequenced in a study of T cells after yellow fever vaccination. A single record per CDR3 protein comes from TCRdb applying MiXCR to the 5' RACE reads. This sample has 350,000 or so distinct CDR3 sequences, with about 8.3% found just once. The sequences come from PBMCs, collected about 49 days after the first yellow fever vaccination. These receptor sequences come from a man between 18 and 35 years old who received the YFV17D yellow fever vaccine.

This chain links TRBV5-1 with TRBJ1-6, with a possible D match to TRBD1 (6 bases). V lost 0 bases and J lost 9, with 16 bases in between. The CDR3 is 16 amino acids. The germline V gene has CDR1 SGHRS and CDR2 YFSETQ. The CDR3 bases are TGCGCCAGCAGCTTGGCAACCCACAGGGTGGGTTCACCCCTCCACTTT. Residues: CASSLATHRVGSPLHF.

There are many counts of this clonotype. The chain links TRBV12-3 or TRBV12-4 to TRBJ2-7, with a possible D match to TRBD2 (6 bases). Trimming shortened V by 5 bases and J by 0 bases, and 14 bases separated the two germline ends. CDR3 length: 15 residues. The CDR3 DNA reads TGTGCCAGCAGTCCCCCGGGGGTAAGCTCCTACGAGCAGTACTTC. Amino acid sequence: CASSPPGVSSYEQYF.

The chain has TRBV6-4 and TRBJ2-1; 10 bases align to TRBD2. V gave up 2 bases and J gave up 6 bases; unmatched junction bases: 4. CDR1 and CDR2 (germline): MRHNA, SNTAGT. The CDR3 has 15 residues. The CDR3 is CASSDKSSGGNEQFF. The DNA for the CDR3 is TGTGCCAGCAGTGACAAGTCTAGCGGGGGCAATGAGCAGTTCTTC.

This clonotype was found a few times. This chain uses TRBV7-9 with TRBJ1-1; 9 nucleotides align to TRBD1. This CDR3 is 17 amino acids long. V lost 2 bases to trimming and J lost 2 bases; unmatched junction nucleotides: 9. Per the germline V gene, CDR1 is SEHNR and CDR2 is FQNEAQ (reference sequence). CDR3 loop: CASSLPRTGVINTEAFF. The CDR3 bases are TGTGCCAGCAGCTTACCTAGGACAGGGGTCATTAACACTGAAGCTTTCTTT.

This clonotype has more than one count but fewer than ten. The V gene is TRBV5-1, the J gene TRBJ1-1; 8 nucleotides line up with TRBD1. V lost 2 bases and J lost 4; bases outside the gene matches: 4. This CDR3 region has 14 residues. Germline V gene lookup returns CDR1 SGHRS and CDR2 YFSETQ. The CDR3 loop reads CASSLQGTGTEAFF. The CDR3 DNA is TGCGCCAGCAGCTTACAGGGGACAGGCACTGAAGCTTTCTTT. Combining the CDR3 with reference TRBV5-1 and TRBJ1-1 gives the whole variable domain KAGVTQTPRYLIKTRGQQVTLSCSPISGHRSVSWYQQTPGQGLQFLFEYFSETQRNKGNFPGRFSGRQFSNSRSEMNVSTLELGDSALYLCASSLQGTGTEAFFGQGTRLTVV.

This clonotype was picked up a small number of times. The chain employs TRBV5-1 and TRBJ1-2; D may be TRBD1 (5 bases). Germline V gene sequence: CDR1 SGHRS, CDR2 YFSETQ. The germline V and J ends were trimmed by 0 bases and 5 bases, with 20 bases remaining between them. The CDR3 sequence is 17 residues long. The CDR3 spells CASSLVGGIESGYGYTF. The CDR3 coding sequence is TGCGCCAGCAGCTTGGTGGGGGGAATAGAGTCCGGATATGGCTACACCTTC.

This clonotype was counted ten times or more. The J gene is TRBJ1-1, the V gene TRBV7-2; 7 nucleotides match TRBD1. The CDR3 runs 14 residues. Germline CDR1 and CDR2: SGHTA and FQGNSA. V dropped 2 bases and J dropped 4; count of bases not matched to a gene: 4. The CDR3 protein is CASSLQGVGTEAFF. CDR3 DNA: TGTGCCAGCAGCTTACAGGGGGTGGGCACTGAAGCTTTCTTT.

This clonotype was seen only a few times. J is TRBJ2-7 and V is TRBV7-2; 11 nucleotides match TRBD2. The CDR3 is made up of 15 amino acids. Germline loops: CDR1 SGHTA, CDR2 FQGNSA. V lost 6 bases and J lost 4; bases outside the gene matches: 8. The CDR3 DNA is TGTGCCAGCAGGGCGGGTAGCGGGGGGGCATACGAGCAGTACTTC. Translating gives CASRAGSGGAYEQYF.

CDR3 amino acids: CASSTSGYNEQFF. The CDR3 DNA is TGTGCCAGCAGTACTAGCGGGTACAATGAGCAGTTCTTC. The genes are TRBV6-6 and TRBJ2-1; 9 bases map to TRBD2. Germline CDR1 MNHNY, CDR2 SVGAGI (reference sequence). The CDR3 consists of 13 residues. V dropped 5 bases and J dropped 4; count of bases not matched to a gene: 0.

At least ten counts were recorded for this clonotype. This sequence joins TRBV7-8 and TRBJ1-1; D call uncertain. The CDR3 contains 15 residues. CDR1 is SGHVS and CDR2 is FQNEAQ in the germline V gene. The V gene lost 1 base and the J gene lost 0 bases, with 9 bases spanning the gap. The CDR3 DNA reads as TGTGCCAGCAGCTTAGTTAGCCTGTTGAACACTGAAGCTTTCTTT. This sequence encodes CASSLVSLLNTEAFF.

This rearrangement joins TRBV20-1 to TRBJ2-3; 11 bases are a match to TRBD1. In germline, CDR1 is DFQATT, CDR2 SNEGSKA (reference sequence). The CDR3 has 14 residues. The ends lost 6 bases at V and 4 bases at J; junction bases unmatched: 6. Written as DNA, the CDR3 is TGCAGTGCGGAACAGGGACAGGGGGCAGATACGCAGTATTTT. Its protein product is CSAEQGQGADTQYF.

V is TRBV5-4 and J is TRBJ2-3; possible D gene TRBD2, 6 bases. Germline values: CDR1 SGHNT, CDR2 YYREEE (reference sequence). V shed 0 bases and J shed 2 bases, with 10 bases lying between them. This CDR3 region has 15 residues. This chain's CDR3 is CASSLDGGFTDTQYF. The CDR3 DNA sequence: TGTGCCAGCAGCTTGGACGGGGGTTTCACAGATACGCAGTATTTT.

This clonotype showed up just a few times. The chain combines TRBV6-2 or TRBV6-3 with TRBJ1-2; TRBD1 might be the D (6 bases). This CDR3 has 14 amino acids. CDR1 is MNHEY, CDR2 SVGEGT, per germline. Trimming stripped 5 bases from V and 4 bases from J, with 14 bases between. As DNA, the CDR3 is TGTGCCAGCAGTAGCCAGGAGGACAGCTATGGCTACACCTTC. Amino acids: CASSSQEDSYGYTF.

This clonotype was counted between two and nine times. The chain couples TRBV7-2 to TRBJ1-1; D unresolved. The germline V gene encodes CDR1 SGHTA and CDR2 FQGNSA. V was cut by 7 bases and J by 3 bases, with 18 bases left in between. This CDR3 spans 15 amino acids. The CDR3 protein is CASILRRVADTEAFF. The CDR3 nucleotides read TGTGCCAGCATCCTACGGCGGGTGGCGGACACTGAAGCTTTCTTT.

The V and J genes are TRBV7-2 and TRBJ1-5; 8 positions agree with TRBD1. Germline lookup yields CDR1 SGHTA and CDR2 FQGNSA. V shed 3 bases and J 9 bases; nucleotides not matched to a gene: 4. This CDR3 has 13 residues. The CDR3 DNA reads TGTGCCAGCAGCTTGCAGGGGGCAAGGCCCCAGCATTTT. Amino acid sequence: CASSLQGARPQHF. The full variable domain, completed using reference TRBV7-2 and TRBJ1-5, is GAGVSQSPSNKVTEKGKDVELRCDPISGHTALYWYRQSLGQGLEFLIYFQGNSAPDKSGLPSDRFSAERTGGSVSTLTIQRTQQEDSAVYLCASSLQGARPQHFGDGTRLSIL.

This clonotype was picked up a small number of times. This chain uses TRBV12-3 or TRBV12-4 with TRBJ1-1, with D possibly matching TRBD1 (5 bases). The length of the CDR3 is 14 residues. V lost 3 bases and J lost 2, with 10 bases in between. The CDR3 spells CASSLRQINTEAFF. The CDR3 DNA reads TGTGCCAGCAGTTTGCGACAGATAAACACTGAAGCTTTCTTT.

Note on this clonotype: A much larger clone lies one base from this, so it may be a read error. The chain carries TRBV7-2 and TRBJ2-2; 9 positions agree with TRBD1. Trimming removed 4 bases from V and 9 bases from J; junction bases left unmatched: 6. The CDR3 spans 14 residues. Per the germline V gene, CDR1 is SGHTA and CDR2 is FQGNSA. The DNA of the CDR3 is TGTGCCAGCAGCTCGACAGGGGGGACCAGGGAGCTGTTTTTT. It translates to CASSSTGGTRELFF.

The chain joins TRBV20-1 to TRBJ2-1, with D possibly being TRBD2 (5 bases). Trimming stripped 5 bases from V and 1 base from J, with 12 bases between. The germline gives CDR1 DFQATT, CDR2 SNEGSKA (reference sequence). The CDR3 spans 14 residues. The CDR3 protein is CSADYPGSYNEQFF. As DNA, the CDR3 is TGCAGTGCTGACTACCCGGGGTCCTACAATGAGCAGTTCTTC.

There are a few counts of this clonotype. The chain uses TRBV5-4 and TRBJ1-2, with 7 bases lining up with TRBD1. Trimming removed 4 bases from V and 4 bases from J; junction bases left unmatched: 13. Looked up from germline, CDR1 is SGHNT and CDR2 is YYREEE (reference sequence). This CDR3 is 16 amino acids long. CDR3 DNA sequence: TGTGCCAGCAGCCAAATGGACAGGAGCTCTCCCTATGGCTACACCTTC. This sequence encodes CASSQMDRSSPYGYTF.

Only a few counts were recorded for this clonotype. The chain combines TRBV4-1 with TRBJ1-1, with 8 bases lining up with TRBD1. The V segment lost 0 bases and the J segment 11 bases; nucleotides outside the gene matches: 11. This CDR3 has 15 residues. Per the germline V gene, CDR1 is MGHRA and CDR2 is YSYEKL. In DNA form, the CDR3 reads TGCGCCAGCAGCCAAGATTTAGGGACAGGATGGGCGGCTTTCTTT. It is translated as CASSQDLGTGWAAFF.